The clone carrying this TCR beta chain was recorded only once. The entry originates in a study of cytomegalovirus exposure and HLA in healthy donors. The PCR made use of 60 Vbeta and 13 Jbeta primers. The protocol was immunoSEQ multiplex PCR, while the TCRdb copy is restricted to in-frame clones and leaves out a portion. The table lists 150,000 to 200,000 clones, 81% of them singletons, with more than 1.5% in the top ten. Trimming left V 3 bases short and J 3 bases short, with 20 bases between. In germline, CDR1 is LNHDA, CDR2 SQIVND (reference sequence). CDR3 length: 17 amino acids. Sequencing was done on a sample of PBMCs. This clonotype was sampled from a man aged 18 to 30 in good health and CMV-seronegative. V is TRBV19 and J is TRBJ1-2; D ambiguous. The CDR3 protein is CASSIQIRSMSDYGYTF. CDR3 DNA sequence: TGTGCCAGTAGTATCCAAATTCGATCGATGTCGGACTATGGCTACACCTTC.